Detailed here is one T cell receptor beta chain. What it binds is not known. Repertoires were generated with immunoSEQ multiplex PCR, while TCRdb's copy carries only in-frame clones and drops some. The table lists roughly 17,000 clones, roughly 91% of them singletons. The regulatory T cell sort gate was CD4+CD25hiCD127low/negative. This entry comes from a study of B cell selection in AIRE deficiency. Overall study findings and caveats: Shared Treg sequences were biased toward short CDR3s with few non-templated nucleotide insertions.

CDR1 MDHEN and CDR2 SYDVKM come from the germline V gene. The CDR3 has 13 amino acids. Trimming took 3 bases from V and 4 from J, leaving 8 bases between them. The J gene is TRBJ2-3, the V gene TRBV28; D tentatively reads TRBD1 or TRBD2 (5 bases each). The sequenced sample was CD4+CD25+ Tregs sorted from PBMCs. This clonotype originated in a human donor in good health. In DNA form, the CDR3 reads TGTGCCAGCAGTTTCCAGGGAGCAGATACGCAGTATTTT. Amino acid sequence: CASSFQGADTQYF.